These 15 T cell receptor beta chains were all obtained from the same sample, sequenced in a study of cytomegalovirus exposure and HLA in healthy donors (dated by TCRdb to about 2017). Library construction relied on the immunoSEQ multiplex PCR assay. Here the immuneACCESS table is served through TCRdb, limited to in-frame sequences with V and J called. Missing clones are a known gap in these copies; in checked studies unresolved V genes cover under half, and the rest lacks a known reason. Across this sample there are 120,000 or so clones, with roughly 90% seen only once. The ten largest clones represent roughly 1.4% of the sample. Sequencing was carried out using PBMCs. The source is a woman in her twenties or thirties in good health and CMV-seropositive.

The chain has TRBV29-1 and TRBJ2-2; D is undetermined. Germline CDR1 is SQVTM and CDR2 is ANQGSEA. The germline V and J ends were trimmed by 7 bases and 5 bases, with 8 bases remaining between them. The CDR3 extends over 11 amino acids. In nucleotides, the CDR3 is TGCAGCGCCACTTCTACCGGGGAGCTGTTTTTT. Translation gives CSATSTGELFF.

This rearrangement joins TRBV15 to TRBJ2-1; no clear D gene. The germline V and J ends were trimmed by 7 bases and 0 bases, with 16 bases remaining between them. Germline lookup yields CDR1 LNHNV and CDR2 YYDKDF (reference sequence). CDR3 length: 16 amino acids. For the CDR3, the DNA is TGTGCCACCACCCCCGAGGCCGGCGGCTCCTACAATGAGCAGTTCTTC. Protein product: CATTPEAGGSYNEQFF.

The chain joins TRBV2 to TRBJ1-2; 9 nucleotides align to TRBD1. Germline V lookup: CDR1 SNHLY, CDR2 FYNNEI. The CDR3 is 15 amino acids. V lost 10 bases to trimming and J lost 2 bases; unmatched junction nucleotides: 11. The DNA for the CDR3 is TGTGCCATCTTCCGGGCACAGGGGGCCAACTATGGCTACACCTTC. As protein: CAIFRAQGANYGYTF.

As DNA, the CDR3 is TGCGCCAGCAGCCAAGTTTTCGCGGGAGGGAACAATGAGCAGTTCTTC. Amino acids: CASSQVFAGGNNEQFF. The chain combines TRBV4-3 with TRBJ2-1, with 9 positions matching TRBD2. J was trimmed by 5 bases and V by 1 base; bases with no gene match: 6. This CDR3 is 16 amino acids long. The germline gives CDR1 LGHNA, CDR2 YSLEER.

V and J are TRBV27 and TRBJ1-1, with D uncertain. The CDR3 is 17 amino acids. The V and J ends lost 2 bases and 3 bases respectively, with 19 bases between them. Per the germline V gene, CDR1 is MNHEY and CDR2 is SMNVEV (reference sequence). CDR3 protein: CASSLRAPGLSHTEAFF. DNA of the CDR3: TGTGCCAGCAGTTTACGCGCCCCGGGTCTCTCTCACACTGAAGCTTTCTTT.

The chain carries TRBV30 and TRBJ1-2; D may be TRBD1 (5 bases). The CDR3 totals 13 residues. The germline V gene encodes CDR1 GTSNPN and CDR2 SVGIG (reference sequence). With 1 base removed from V and 9 bases from J, the gap between germline ends came to 15 bases. The CDR3 loop is CAWSESQGIRYTF. CDR3 coding DNA: TGTGCCTGGAGTGAGAGTCAGGGAATACGCTACACCTTC. Full variable domain (remainder filled in from reference TRBV30 and TRBJ1-2): SQTIHQWPATLVQPVGSPLSLECTVEGTSNPNLYWYRQAAGRGLQLLFYSVGIGQISSEVPQNLSASRPQDRQFILSSKKLLLSDSGFYLCAWSESQGIRYTFGSGTRLTVV.

The V call is TRBV5-1, the J call TRBJ2-3; 7 nucleotides align to TRBD2. CDR3 length: 16 amino acids. V was pared by 9 bases and J by 1 base, with 14 bases of the junction left unmatched. The germline CDR1 and CDR2 sequences are SGHRS and YFSETQ. CDR3 residues: CATSPGNSGRTDTQYF. The CDR3 DNA reads as TGCGCCACCTCACCGGGGAATAGCGGGCGCACAGATACGCAGTATTTT.

The V gene is TRBV29-1, the J gene TRBJ2-7; 7 bases align to TRBD2. Germline-derived CDR1 and CDR2 are SQVTM and ANQGSEA. The CDR3 covers 12 residues. V was clipped by 4 bases and J by 2 bases; unmatched bases: 2. CDR3 residues: CSVVAGAYEQYF. For the CDR3, the DNA is TGCAGCGTTGTGGCGGGGGCCTACGAGCAGTACTTC.

The chain couples TRBV5-1 to TRBJ2-5, with 11 bases fitting TRBD2. Germline values: CDR1 SGHRS, CDR2 YFSETQ. The CDR3 has 16 residues. With V trimmed by 5 bases and J by 5 bases, 11 bases remained unmatched. CDR3: CASRKEYSSGRETQYF. Written as DNA, the CDR3 is TGCGCCAGCAGAAAGGAATACTCTAGCGGGAGGGAGACCCAGTACTTC. The full variable domain, its missing parts supplied by reference TRBV5-1 and TRBJ2-5, is KAGVTQTPRYLIKTRGQQVTLSCSPISGHRSVSWYQQTPGQGLQFLFEYFSETQRNKGNFPGRFSGRQFSNSRSEMNVSTLELGDSALYLCASRKEYSSGRETQYFGPGTRLLVL.

The chain couples TRBV7-8 to TRBJ2-4, with 7 bases fitting TRBD1. J was trimmed by 1 base and V by 4 bases; bases with no gene match: 16. The CDR3 covers 19 residues. Germline V gene data show CDR1 as SGHVS and CDR2 as FQNEAQ. The CDR3: CASSSAKRTGRMAKNIQYF. The CDR3 DNA reads as TGTGCCAGCAGCTCAGCGAAGAGGACAGGACGTATGGCCAAAAACATTCAGTACTTC.

This clone occurred once. The chain couples TRBV5-1 to TRBJ1-1; D is perhaps TRBD1 (5 bases). Germline V CDR1 and CDR2: SGHRS, YFSETQ. Trimming removed 4 bases at V and 4 bases at J, with 17 bases between. The CDR3 loop spans 15 amino acids. CDR3 nucleotide sequence: TGCGCCAGCAGCATTGGGACTCTGAAGGGCACTGAAGCTTTCTTT. Its protein is CASSIGTLKGTEAFF.

This clone was detected only a few times. This chain connects TRBV4-3 to TRBJ2-7, with D tentatively TRBD1 (6 bases). V was pared by 1 base and J by 3 bases, with 19 bases between. This CDR3 contains 17 residues. CDR1 and CDR2 (germline): LGHNA, YSLEER. The DNA of the CDR3 is TGCGCCAGCAGCCAAGTCAGAGGACAGAGTCTTATCTACGAGCAGTACTTC. Its protein product is CASSQVRGQSLIYEQYF.

The chain carries TRBV19 and TRBJ2-1; 9 positions match TRBD2. The CDR3 is 15 amino acids. V shed 2 bases, J shed 9 bases, and the junction held 8 bases outside the gene matches. CDR1 LNHDA and CDR2 SQIVND come from the germline V gene (reference sequence). The CDR3 DNA sequence: TGTGCCAGTAGTATAAGCGGGAGGCGCCGGGTTGAGCAGTTCTTC. Translation: CASSISGRRRVEQFF.

The gene calls are TRBV25-1 and TRBJ1-2; D is unclear. Germline V lookup: CDR1 MGHDK, CDR2 SYGVNS. The CDR3 spans 13 residues. Trimming removed 0 bases at V and 8 bases at J, with 10 bases between. CDR3 region: CASSEYGGIGYTF. CDR3 DNA: TGTGCCAGCAGTGAATATGGAGGCATCGGCTACACCTTC.

The rearrangement links TRBV5-4 to TRBJ1-1; D is undetermined. Between the trimmed V and J ends, which lost 2 bases and 5 bases, there was a span of 13 bases. This CDR3 is built from 14 residues. Germline lookup yields CDR1 SGHNT and CDR2 YYREEE (reference sequence). CDR3 DNA sequence: TGTGCCAGCAGCTTTGGAGGAAGGGAGACTGAAGCTTTCTTT. The encoded protein is CASSFGGRETEAFF.